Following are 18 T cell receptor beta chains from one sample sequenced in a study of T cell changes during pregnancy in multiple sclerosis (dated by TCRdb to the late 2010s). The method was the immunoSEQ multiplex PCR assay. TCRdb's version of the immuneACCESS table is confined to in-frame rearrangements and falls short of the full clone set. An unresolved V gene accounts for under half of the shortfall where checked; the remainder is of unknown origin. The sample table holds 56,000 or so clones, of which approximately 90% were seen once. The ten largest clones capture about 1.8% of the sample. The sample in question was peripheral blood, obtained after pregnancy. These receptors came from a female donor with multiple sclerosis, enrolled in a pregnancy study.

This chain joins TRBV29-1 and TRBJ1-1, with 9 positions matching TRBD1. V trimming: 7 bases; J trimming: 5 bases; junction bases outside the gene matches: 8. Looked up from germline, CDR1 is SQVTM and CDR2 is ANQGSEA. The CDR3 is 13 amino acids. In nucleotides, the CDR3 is TGCAGCGGGGAACAGGGGGCTGGAACTGAAGCTTTCTTT. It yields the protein CSGEQGAGTEAFF.

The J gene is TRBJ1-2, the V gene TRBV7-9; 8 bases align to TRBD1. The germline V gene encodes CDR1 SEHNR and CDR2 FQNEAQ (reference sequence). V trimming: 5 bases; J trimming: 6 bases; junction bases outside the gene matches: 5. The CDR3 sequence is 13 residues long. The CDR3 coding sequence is TGTGCCAGCAGCACAGGGGGAACGGATGGCTACACCTTC. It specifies CASSTGGTDGYTF.

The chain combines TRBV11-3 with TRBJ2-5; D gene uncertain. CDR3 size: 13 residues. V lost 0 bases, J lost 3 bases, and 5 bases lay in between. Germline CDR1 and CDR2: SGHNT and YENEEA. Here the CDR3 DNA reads TGTGCCAGCAGCTTAGATCGGGAAGAGACCCAGTACTTC. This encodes CASSLDREETQYF.

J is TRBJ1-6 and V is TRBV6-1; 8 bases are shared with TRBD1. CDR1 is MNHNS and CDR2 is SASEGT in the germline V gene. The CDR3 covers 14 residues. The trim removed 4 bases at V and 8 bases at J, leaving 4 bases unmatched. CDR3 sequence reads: CASSADRGDSPLHF. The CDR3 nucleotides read TGTGCCAGCAGTGCCGACAGGGGAGATTCACCCCTCCACTTT.

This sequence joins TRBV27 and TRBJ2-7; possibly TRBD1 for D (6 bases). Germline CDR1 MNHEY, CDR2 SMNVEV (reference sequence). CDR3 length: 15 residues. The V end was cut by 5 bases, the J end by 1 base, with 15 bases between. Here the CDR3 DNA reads TGTGCCAGCAGTGCTTCTACAGGGAGTTCCTACGAGCAGTACTTC. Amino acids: CASSASTGSSYEQYF.

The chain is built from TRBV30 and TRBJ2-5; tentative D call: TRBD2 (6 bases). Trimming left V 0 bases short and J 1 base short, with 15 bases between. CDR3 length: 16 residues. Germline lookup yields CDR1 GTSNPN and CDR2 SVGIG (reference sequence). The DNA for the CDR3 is TGTGCCTGGAGTGTAGAACGGGGGAGATCCCAAGAGACCCAGTACTTC. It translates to CAWSVERGRSQETQYF.

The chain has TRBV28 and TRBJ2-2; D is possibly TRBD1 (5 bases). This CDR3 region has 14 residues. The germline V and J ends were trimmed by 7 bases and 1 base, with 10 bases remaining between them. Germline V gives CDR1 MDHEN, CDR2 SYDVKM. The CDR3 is CASNPTGNTGELFF. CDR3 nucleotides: TGTGCCAGCAACCCAACAGGGAACACCGGGGAGCTGTTTTTT.

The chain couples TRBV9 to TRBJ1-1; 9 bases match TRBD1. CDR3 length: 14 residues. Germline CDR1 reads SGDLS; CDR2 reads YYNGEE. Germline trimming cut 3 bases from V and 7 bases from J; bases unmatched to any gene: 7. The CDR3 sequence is CASSAKTGGNEAFF. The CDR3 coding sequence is TGTGCCAGCAGCGCTAAGACAGGGGGTAATGAAGCTTTCTTT.

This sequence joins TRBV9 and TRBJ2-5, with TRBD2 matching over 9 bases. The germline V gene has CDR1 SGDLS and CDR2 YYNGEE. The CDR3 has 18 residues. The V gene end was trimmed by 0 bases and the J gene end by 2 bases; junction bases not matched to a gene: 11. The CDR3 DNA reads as TGTGCCAGCAGCGTAGGGGCTAGCGGGACTGGGGGGCAAGAGACCCAGTACTTC. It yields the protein CASSVGASGTGGQETQYF.

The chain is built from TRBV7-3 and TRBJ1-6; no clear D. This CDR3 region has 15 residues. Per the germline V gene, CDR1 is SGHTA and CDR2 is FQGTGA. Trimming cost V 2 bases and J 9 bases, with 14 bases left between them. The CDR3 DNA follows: TGTGCCAGCAGCTTATATCAGGTTAAAAGTTCACCCCTCCACTTT. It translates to CASSLYQVKSSPLHF.

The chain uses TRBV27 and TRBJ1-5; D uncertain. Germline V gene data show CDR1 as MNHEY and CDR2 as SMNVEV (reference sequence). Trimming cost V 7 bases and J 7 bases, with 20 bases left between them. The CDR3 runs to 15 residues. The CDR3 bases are TGTGCCAGCAATCTTAGGGCGGGGAAGGGACAGCCCCAGCATTTT. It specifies CASNLRAGKGQPQHF.

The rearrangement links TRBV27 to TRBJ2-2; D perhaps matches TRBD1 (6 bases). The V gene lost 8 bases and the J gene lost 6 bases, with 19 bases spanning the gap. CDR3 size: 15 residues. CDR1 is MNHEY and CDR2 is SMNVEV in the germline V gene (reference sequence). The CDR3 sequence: CASSFSVKGAGELFF. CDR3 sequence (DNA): TGTGCCAGCTCCTTCTCCGTAAAGGGGGCCGGGGAGCTGTTTTTT.

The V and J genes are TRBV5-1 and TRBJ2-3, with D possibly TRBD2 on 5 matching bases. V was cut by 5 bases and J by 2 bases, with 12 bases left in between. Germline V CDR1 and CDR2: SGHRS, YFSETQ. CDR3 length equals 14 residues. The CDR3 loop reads CASRLSGFTDTQYF. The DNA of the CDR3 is TGCGCCAGCAGACTGAGCGGCTTCACAGATACGCAGTATTTT.

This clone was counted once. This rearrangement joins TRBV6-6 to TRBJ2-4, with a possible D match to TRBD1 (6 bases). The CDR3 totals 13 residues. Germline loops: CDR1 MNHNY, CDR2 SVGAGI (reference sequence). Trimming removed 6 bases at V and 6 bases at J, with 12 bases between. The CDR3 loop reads CASSPQGSNIQYF. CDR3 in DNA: TGTGCCAGCAGCCCACAGGGCTCAAACATTCAGTACTTC.

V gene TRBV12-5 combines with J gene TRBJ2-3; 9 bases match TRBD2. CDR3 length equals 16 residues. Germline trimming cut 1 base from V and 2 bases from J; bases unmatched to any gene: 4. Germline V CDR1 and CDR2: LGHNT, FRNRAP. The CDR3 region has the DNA TGTGCTAGTGGTTTGGGAAGCGGGGGGTCCACAGATACGCAGTATTTT. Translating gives CASGLGSGGSTDTQYF.

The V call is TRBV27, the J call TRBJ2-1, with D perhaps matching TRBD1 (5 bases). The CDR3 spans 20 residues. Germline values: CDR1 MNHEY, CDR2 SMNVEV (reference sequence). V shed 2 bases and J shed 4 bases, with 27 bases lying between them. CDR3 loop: CASSLRGQLAPPGAYNEQFF. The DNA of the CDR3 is TGTGCCAGCAGTTTAAGAGGCCAATTGGCTCCCCCTGGGGCGTACAATGAGCAGTTCTTC.

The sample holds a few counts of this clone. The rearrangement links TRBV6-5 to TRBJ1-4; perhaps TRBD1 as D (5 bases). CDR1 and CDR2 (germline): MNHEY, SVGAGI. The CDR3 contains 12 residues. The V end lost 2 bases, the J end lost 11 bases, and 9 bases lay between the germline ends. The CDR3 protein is CASSYARGKLFF. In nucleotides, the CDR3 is TGTGCCAGCAGTTACGCCCGGGGGAAACTGTTTTTT.

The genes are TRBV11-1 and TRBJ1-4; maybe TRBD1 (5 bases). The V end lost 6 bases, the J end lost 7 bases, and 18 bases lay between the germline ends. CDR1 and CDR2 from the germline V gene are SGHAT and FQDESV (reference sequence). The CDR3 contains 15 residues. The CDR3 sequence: CASSEMALGGEKLFF. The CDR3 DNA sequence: TGTGCCAGCAGTGAGATGGCCCTCGGGGGTGAAAAACTGTTTTTT.